A single sample gave rise to the 19 T cell receptor beta chains below, sequenced in a study of identical twins. A single record per CDR3 protein comes from TCRdb applying MiXCR to the 5' RACE reads. The table includes around 1.7 million distinct CDR3 sequences, around 33% detected once. Sequencing used cord blood. The receptors come from a newborn girl in good health.

The CDR3, as DNA: TGCGCCAGCAGCCAACAGAAGGAGGACTATGGCTACACCTTC. Its translation: CASSQQKEDYGYTF. The J gene is TRBJ1-2, the V gene TRBV4-1, with unresolved D. From germline, CDR1 is MGHRA and CDR2 YSYEKL. V shed 2 bases and J shed 3 bases, with 10 bases lying between them. CDR3 length: 14 amino acids.

The gene calls are TRBV29-1 and TRBJ2-5; 8 bases line up with TRBD1. This CDR3 has 12 residues. Germline V gene lookup returns CDR1 SQVTM and CDR2 ANQGSEA. V gave up 7 bases and J gave up 6 bases; unmatched junction bases: 7. Written as DNA, the CDR3 is TGCAGCGCGATGACAGGGGACCAGACCCAGTACTTC. This codes for CSAMTGDQTQYF.

This clonotype was seen only a few times. V and J are TRBV6-6 and TRBJ2-1; 7 nucleotides line up with TRBD1. The germline V gene encodes CDR1 MNHNY and CDR2 SVGAGI (reference sequence). Trimming took 3 bases from V and 7 from J; bases not matched to a gene: 6. The CDR3 is 14 amino acids. In DNA form, the CDR3 reads TGTGCCAGCAGTTATGGCAGGGGGAGTAATGAGCAGTTCTTC. Its translation is CASSYGRGSNEQFF.

This clonotype was seen a few times. The chain uses TRBV2 and TRBJ2-7, with 10 bases lining up with TRBD2. The CDR3 consists of 17 residues. The ends lost 7 bases at V and 3 bases at J; junction bases unmatched: 15. Germline V CDR1 and CDR2: SNHLY, FYNNEI. CDR3 region: CASTKALAGVVFYEQYF. The CDR3, as DNA: TGTGCCAGCACCAAGGCCCTAGCGGGAGTGGTTTTCTACGAGCAGTACTTC.

This clonotype occurred a few times. This chain links TRBV20-1 with TRBJ2-1, with 12 bases that match TRBD2. Germline V gene lookup returns CDR1 DFQATT and CDR2 SNEGSKA (reference sequence). The junction had 9 bases not matched to a gene; V was cut back by 2 bases and J by 7 bases. This CDR3 is built from 16 residues. DNA of the CDR3: TGCAGTGCTAGATCTTACCTAGCGGGAGGGCCAAATGAGCAGTTCTTC. This codes for CSARSYLAGGPNEQFF.

The chain joins TRBV5-1 to TRBJ2-1; TRBD1 aligns across 7 bases. The closer fit of TRBJ2-7 to the DNA end suggests the J call may be wrong. The V gene's germline CDR1 is SGHRS and CDR2 YFSETQ. The CDR3 consists of 16 residues. The CDR3 region is CASSLGRTGFYNEQYF. The CDR3 DNA sequence: TGCGCCAGCAGCTTGGGGCGGACAGGATTCTACAATGAGCAGTACTTC.

Only a few counts were recorded for this clonotype. The chain has TRBV4-2 and TRBJ2-2; 7 bases are shared with TRBD2. V gave up 1 base and J gave up 7 bases; unmatched junction bases: 9. CDR1 is LGHNA and CDR2 is YNFKEQ in the germline V gene. The CDR3 extends over 16 amino acids. CDR3 in DNA: TGTGCCAGCAGCCAAGCGATGGCGGGAGTTGTCGGGGAGCTGTTTTTT. It specifies CASSQAMAGVVGELFF.

This clonotype was seen repeatedly, ten times or more. V and J are TRBV12-3 or TRBV12-4 and TRBJ2-3; TRBD2 matches at 14 bases. The CDR3 sequence is 17 residues long. The ends lost 7 bases at V and 6 bases at J; junction bases unmatched: 12. For the CDR3, the DNA is TGTGCCAGCATCTCGGGGACTAGCGGGAGATCGGGGGATACGCAGTATTTT. Translated: CASISGTSGRSGDTQYF.

The table lists this clonotype with a few counts. The chain has TRBV24-1 and TRBJ2-7; 7 bases fit TRBD1. Germline-derived CDR1 and CDR2 are KGHDR and SFDVKD. Trimming took 7 bases from V and 7 from J; bases not matched to a gene: 9. CDR3 length equals 13 residues. DNA for the CDR3: TGTGCCACCAGCCCAACAGGGGTCAATGAGCAGTACTTC. It translates to CATSPTGVNEQYF.

The sample holds a few counts of this clonotype. The chain carries TRBV20-1 and TRBJ2-3; no firm D call. In germline, CDR1 is DFQATT, CDR2 SNEGSKA (reference sequence). V lost 8 bases and J 4 bases, leaving 25 bases between the germline ends. The CDR3 contains 16 residues. CDR3 coding DNA: TGCAGTACTATCCCCGGGTGGGGAACGGGCGCAGATACGCAGTATTTT. Its protein product is CSTIPGWGTGADTQYF.

V gene TRBV7-2 combines with J gene TRBJ2-7, with 8 bases aligning to TRBD2. The V gene's germline CDR1 is SGHTA and CDR2 FQGNSA. V shed 1 base, J shed 6 bases, and the junction held 14 bases outside the gene matches. The CDR3 covers 17 residues. Here the CDR3 DNA reads TGTGCCAGCAGCTTAGGAGGAACCGGGACTAGTAATACCGAGCAGTACTTC. Its translation is CASSLGGTGTSNTEQYF.

The J gene is TRBJ2-7, the V gene TRBV7-2; no definite D call. V was pared by 1 base and J by 0 bases, with 13 bases between. Germline assignment: CDR1 SGHTA and CDR2 FQGNSA. The CDR3 extends over 16 amino acids. The DNA for the CDR3 is TGTGCCAGCAGCTTAGATTGGCGGATAAGCTCCTACGAGCAGTACTTC. This codes for CASSLDWRISSYEQYF.

This rearrangement joins TRBV6-1 to TRBJ1-6, with 7 bases aligning to TRBD1. The CDR3 loop spans 13 amino acids. In germline, CDR1 is MNHNS, CDR2 SASEGT. The trim removed 11 bases at V and 10 bases at J, leaving 11 bases unmatched. DNA of the CDR3: TGTGCCGAGGGGGCGGTATTTCAGTCACCCCTCCACTTT. Its protein is CAEGAVFQSPLHF.

The CDR3 DNA reads as TGTGCCAGCAGTGACCGGAGAACCCGTGAAAAACTGTTTTTT. Protein: CASSDRRTREKLFF. The chain carries TRBV2 and TRBJ1-4; D uncertain. There are 14 residues in the CDR3. Trimming removed 3 bases at V and 7 bases at J, with 12 bases between. Germline values: CDR1 SNHLY, CDR2 FYNNEI. Full variable domain (missing parts from reference TRBV2 and TRBJ1-4): EPEVTQTPSHQVTQMGQEVILRCVPISNHLYFYWYRQILGQKVEFLVSFYNNEISEKSEIFDDQFSVERPDGSNFTLKIRSTKLEDSAMYFCASSDRRTREKLFFGSGTQLSVL.

This clonotype was detected a few times. The chain combines TRBV7-9 with TRBJ1-1, with D tentatively TRBD1 (6 bases). CDR3 length equals 13 residues. Germline CDR1 is SEHNR and CDR2 is FQNEAQ (reference sequence). Trimming removed 5 bases from V and 9 bases from J, with 16 bases in between. CDR3 DNA sequence: TGTGCCAGCAGCCAGGACCCGGACAGAAAAGCTTTCTTT. Protein product: CASSQDPDRKAFF.

The chain employs TRBV12-3 or TRBV12-4 and TRBJ2-5, with D possibly being TRBD1 (6 bases). The CDR3 has 15 amino acids. Trimming shortened V by 6 bases and J by 2 bases, and 16 bases separated the two germline ends. CDR3 in amino acids: CASRANLGGQETQYF. The CDR3 coding sequence is TGTGCCAGCAGAGCCAATCTAGGGGGTCAAGAGACCCAGTACTTC.

The chain is built from TRBV7-6 and TRBJ2-3; D call uncertain. Trimming took 0 bases from V and 7 from J, leaving 17 bases between them. The CDR3 spans 16 residues. The germline V gene has CDR1 SGHVS and CDR2 FNYEAQ. The CDR3, as DNA: TGTGCCAGCAGCTTAGCGGTTTGGCTAGAGACCCATACGCAGTATTTT. Its translation: CASSLAVWLETHTQYF. The complete variable domain, with remaining parts taken from reference TRBV7-6 and TRBJ2-3, reads GAGVSQSPRYKVTKRGQDVALRCDPISGHVSLYWYRQALGQGPEFLTYFNYEAQQDKSGLPNDRFSAERPEGSISTLTIQRTEQRDSAMYRCASSLAVWLETHTQYFGPGTRLTVL.

This clonotype is a singleton in its sample. The V call is TRBV28, the J call TRBJ2-1; D perhaps matches TRBD2 (6 bases). The V and J ends lost 5 bases and 5 bases respectively, with 19 bases between them. The length of the CDR3 is 16 residues. From germline, CDR1 is MDHEN and CDR2 SYDVKM. Here the CDR3 reads CASSLQTRSIDNEQFF. The CDR3 bases are TGTGCCAGCAGTCTCCAGACTAGATCAATAGACAATGAGCAGTTCTTC. The full variable domain, in which reference TRBV28 and TRBJ2-1 provide the parts outside the CDR3, is DVKVTQSSRYLVKRTGEKVFLECVQDMDHENMFWYRQDPGLGLRLIYFSYDVKMKEKGDIPEGYSVSREKKERFSLILESASTNQTSMYLCASSLQTRSIDNEQFFGPGTRLTVL.

The chain employs TRBV7-8 and TRBJ2-5, with 9 nucleotides matching TRBD2. After removal of 4 bases from V and 2 bases from J, the junction contained 17 bases not matched to a gene. This CDR3 contains 19 residues. Per the germline V gene, CDR1 is SGHVS and CDR2 is FQNEAQ. CDR3 DNA sequence: TGTGCCAGCAGCTCGAGGACTAGCGCGGTCCGACCTCCACAAGAGACCCAGTACTTC. Protein product: CASSSRTSAVRPPQETQYF.